One TCR beta chain is described in this entry. The antigen is not known. This record comes from a study of radiation and T cells in renal cell carcinoma. Whole-study results and caveats: Top tumor clonotypes rose in blood 2 weeks post-radiation, then contracted. Pretreatment tumor biopsies were lacking, so baseline clonotypes are unknown.

The sample's time point: baseline pretreatment blood. The treatment here: 15 Gy SBRT to primary tumor, nephrectomy 4 weeks later. Serial blood draws occurred at baseline and 2 and 4 weeks post-SBRT. Trimming cost V 1 base and J 7 bases, with 13 bases left between them. This CDR3 has 13 residues. Per germline, CDR1 GTSNPN and CDR2 SVGIG (reference sequence). The assay was immunoSEQ multiplex PCR, and TCRdb's table has in-frame clones only and misses some. The table lists 70,000 to 100,000 clones, about four fifths of them singletons. This specimen consisted of blood, obtained from a patient whose treatment included radiotherapy and nephrectomy. This sequence was found in a man in his sixties with renal cell carcinoma. The chain is built from TRBV30 and TRBJ2-5; TRBD2 might be the D (6 bases). This CDR3 is CAWSARLGGTQYF. In DNA form, the CDR3 reads TGTGCCTGGAGTGCCCGATTGGGGGGGACCCAGTACTTC.